This T cell receptor (beta chain) was captured by sequencing in a study of identical twins. Study-wide points: Its conclusions, products of cross-sectional statistical analysis, did not come from following the same donors.

Via MiXCR, TCRdb re-called the 5' RACE reads, giving one row per CDR3 protein. The table lists some 500,000 distinct CDR3 sequences, about 13% of them singletons, with around 0.98% in the top ten. A word on this clonotype: Its antigen remains unidentified.

The donor group consisted entirely of healthy Caucasians. Separately, the same data were catalogued under a study of yellow fever vaccine responses in identical twins.

The TCR comes from a woman aged 18-29 years in good health. Sequenced material: CD4+ T cells sorted from blood.

CDR3 nucleotides: TGTGCCCGGACCACGGGGACAGGGACAGATACGCAGTATTTT. This encodes CARTTGTGTDTQYF. The rearrangement uses TRBV30 and TRBJ2-3; 9 bases map to TRBD1. The CDR3 spans 14 residues. With V trimmed by 8 bases and J by 3 bases, 9 bases remained unmatched. Germline V gene sequence: CDR1 GTSNPN, CDR2 SVGIG (reference sequence).